This passage covers 27 T cell receptor beta chains from one sample sequenced in a study of blood T cell repertoires in COVID-19. The repertoire was sequenced with immunoSEQ multiplex PCR; TCRdb's copy has only in-frame clones and lacks some. The table has roughly 230,000 clones, 85% seen once. Source material: PBMCs or T cells enriched from blood (not recorded which). Receptor source: a woman in her 50s who had been exposed to COVID-19.

The chain is built from TRBV27 and TRBJ1-5, with D perhaps TRBD1 (6 bases). CDR3 length: 15 amino acids. CDR1 MNHEY and CDR2 SMNVEV come from the germline V gene (reference sequence). Between the trimmed V and J ends, which lost 0 bases and 6 bases, there was a span of 12 bases. As DNA, the CDR3 is TGTGCCAGCAGTTTATCCCCACAGGGTAGTCAGCCCCAGCATTTT. Translating it yields CASSLSPQGSQPQHF.

The chain is built from TRBV3-1 (or the pseudogene TRBV3-2) and TRBJ1-1, with 10 bases matching TRBD1. The germline gives CDR1 LGHDT, CDR2 YNNKEL (reference sequence). V shed 4 bases, J shed 3 bases, and the junction held 2 bases outside the gene matches. The CDR3 runs 14 residues. The CDR3 reads CASSLTGGHTEAFF. CDR3 bases: TGTGCCAGCAGCCTGACAGGGGGCCACACTGAAGCTTTCTTT.

This chain connects TRBV5-1 to TRBJ1-1; perhaps TRBD1 as D (5 bases). V lost 1 base and J lost 1, with 11 bases in between. CDR1 and CDR2 (germline): SGHRS, YFSETQ. The CDR3 is made up of 15 amino acids. The CDR3 DNA reads as TGCGCCAGCAGCTTGAGGTCGGACACGAACACTGAAGCTTTCTTT. This translates into CASSLRSDTNTEAFF.

V gene TRBV24-1 combines with J gene TRBJ2-1; 7 bases are shared with TRBD2. This CDR3 is 15 amino acids long. In germline, CDR1 is KGHDR, CDR2 SFDVKD. The J segment lost 4 bases and the V segment lost 9 bases, leaving 11 bases of the junction unmatched. DNA for the CDR3: TGTGCCACCTCTCGTGCGGGGGAGCTTTACAATGAGCAGTTCTTC. This translates into CATSRAGELYNEQFF.

The rearrangement links TRBV6-1 to TRBJ1-5, with 7 bases matching TRBD1. This CDR3 has 15 residues. Germline V gene sequence: CDR1 MNHNS, CDR2 SASEGT. V shed 2 bases and J 6 bases; nucleotides not matched to a gene: 7. In nucleotides, the CDR3 is TGTGCCAGCAGTGAACAGGGGGGTAGTGGTCAGCCCCAGCATTTT. This sequence encodes CASSEQGGSGQPQHF.

This sequence joins TRBV12-5 and TRBJ1-5; D unresolved. The ends were cut back, 3 bases at V and 1 base at J, with 7 bases in the middle. Looked up from germline, CDR1 is LGHNT and CDR2 is FRNRAP. The CDR3 loop spans 14 amino acids. Here the CDR3 DNA reads TGTGCTAGTGGTTTAGGAGGGAGCAATCAGCCCCAGCATTTT. Amino acids: CASGLGGSNQPQHF.

The chain carries TRBV11-2 and TRBJ1-1, with D unclear. Germline V gives CDR1 SGHAT, CDR2 FQNNGV. The CDR3 spans 15 residues. V shed 1 base and J shed 1 base, with 10 bases lying between them. Here the CDR3 DNA reads TGTGCCAGCAGCTTAGTGGGAGGGAGGAACACTGAAGCTTTCTTT. It codes for CASSLVGGRNTEAFF.

The rearrangement joins TRBV13 to TRBJ2-7; weak D call: TRBD2 (7 bases). The CDR3 consists of 16 residues. Per germline, CDR1 PRHDT and CDR2 FYEKMQ (reference sequence). V was pared by 1 base and J by 4 bases, with 17 bases between. For the CDR3, the DNA is TGTGCCAGCAGCTTAGAGGGGGAGGGAACCATGTACGAGCAGTACTTC. The encoded protein is CASSLEGEGTMYEQYF.

V is TRBV7-9 and J is TRBJ2-3; D gene unclear. The CDR3 sequence is 11 residues long. The ends were cut back, 4 bases at V and 5 bases at J, with 4 bases in the middle. Germline lookup yields CDR1 SEHNR and CDR2 FQNEAQ (reference sequence). DNA for the CDR3: TGTGCCAGCAGCTACGGAGATACGCAGTATTTT. It encodes CASSYGDTQYF.

This chain joins TRBV10-3 and TRBJ1-5; unclear D gene. V lost 3 bases to trimming and J lost 0 bases, with 6 bases between them. This CDR3 spans 14 amino acids. Germline V gene lookup returns CDR1 ENHRY and CDR2 SYGVKD. This CDR3 reads CAISDRLSNQPQHF. The CDR3 DNA is TGTGCCATCAGTGACAGGCTTAGCAATCAGCCCCAGCATTTT.

The chain is built from TRBV5-6 and TRBJ1-4; D unresolved. V lost 4 bases and J 0 bases, leaving 16 bases between the germline ends. This CDR3 has 17 residues. Germline values: CDR1 SGHDT, CDR2 YYEEEE. The CDR3 reads CASSGVRDFATNEKLFF. The CDR3 DNA follows: TGTGCCAGCAGCGGGGTGAGGGATTTTGCAACTAATGAAAAACTGTTTTTT.

The chain carries TRBV29-1 and TRBJ2-7; possibly TRBD2 for D (5 bases). The CDR3 runs to 13 residues. Germline-derived CDR1 and CDR2 are SQVTM and ANQGSEA. Deletions cut 2 bases from V and 6 bases from J, with 14 bases between. CDR3 in DNA: TGCAGCGTTGAATACGGGGATGGAGTCGAGCAGTACTTC. Its translation is CSVEYGDGVEQYF.

This chain uses TRBV14 with TRBJ1-6; 7 nucleotides line up with TRBD1. Germline V gene lookup returns CDR1 SGHDN and CDR2 FVKESK. The CDR3 loop spans 13 amino acids. V lost 5 bases to trimming and J lost 12 bases; unmatched junction nucleotides: 7. The CDR3 DNA is TGTGCCAGCAGCTTCAAAGGGGGCCTACCCCTCCACTTT. Translation gives CASSFKGGLPLHF.

CDR3: CASSLNRGNTIYF. Here the CDR3 DNA reads TGTGCCAGCAGTTTAAATCGGGGAAACACCATATATTTT. The genes are TRBV27 and TRBJ1-3; D is ambiguous. CDR3 length: 13 amino acids. Germline V CDR1 and CDR2: MNHEY, SMNVEV (reference sequence). V was pared by 2 bases and J by 4 bases, with 6 bases between.

This sequence joins TRBV10-1 and TRBJ2-3, with D maybe TRBD1 (6 bases). Germline V gene sequence: CDR1 WNHNN, CDR2 SYGVQD (reference sequence). Trimming removed 2 bases at V and 0 bases at J, with 12 bases between. CDR3 length: 16 residues. The CDR3 reads CASSEAKQGSTDTQYF. The CDR3 DNA follows: TGCGCCAGCAGTGAGGCCAAACAGGGTAGCACAGATACGCAGTATTTT.

This chain joins TRBV10-1 and TRBJ2-5, with 10 bases that match TRBD1. Germline V gene data show CDR1 as WNHNN and CDR2 as SYGVQD (reference sequence). This CDR3 region has 16 residues. Germline trimming cut 0 bases from V and 4 bases from J; bases unmatched to any gene: 5. Here the CDR3 reads CASSESWDRGGETQYF. CDR3 DNA sequence: TGCGCCAGCAGTGAGTCCTGGGACAGGGGAGGAGAGACCCAGTACTTC.

The chain employs TRBV5-6 and TRBJ2-5, with TRBD2 as a possible D gene (7 bases). Germline V gives CDR1 SGHDT, CDR2 YYEEEE. The CDR3 is made up of 17 amino acids. The V gene lost 1 base and the J gene lost 0 bases, with 16 bases spanning the gap. The DNA for the CDR3 is TGTGCCAGCAGCTTGAGAGGGGGGGGCCCGTACCAAGAGACCCAGTACTTC. It codes for CASSLRGGGPYQETQYF.

This clone was counted between two and nine times. The V call is TRBV23-1, the J call TRBJ1-5; no clear D. TRBV23-1 is marked as an open reading frame, function uncertain. V lost 0 bases and J lost 0, with 12 bases in between. The CDR3 spans 17 residues. CDR3 sequence reads: CASSQSYFIVSNQPQHF. CDR3 DNA: TGCGCCAGCAGTCAATCTTATTTTATTGTTAGCAATCAGCCCCAGCATTTT.

This clone was observed a few times. V is TRBV7-9 and J is TRBJ2-5, with TRBD2 matching over 12 bases. Germline CDR1 SEHNR, CDR2 FQNEAQ (reference sequence). J gave up 3 bases and V 5 bases, and 7 bases lay outside the gene matches. CDR3 size: 16 residues. In DNA, the CDR3 is TGTGCCAGCAGCATCTTACTAGCGGGGGGAGAAGAGACCCAGTACTTC. Translation: CASSILLAGGEETQYF.

The chain has TRBV5-4 and TRBJ1-4, with D tentatively TRBD1 (6 bases). Trimming stripped 4 bases from V and 1 base from J, with 11 bases between. This CDR3 contains 15 residues. Germline CDR1 SGHNT, CDR2 YYREEE (reference sequence). The CDR3 DNA follows: TGTGCCAGCAGCCCGAGCAGGGGAACTAATGAAAAACTGTTTTTT. The encoded protein is CASSPSRGTNEKLFF.

This chain joins TRBV7-9 and TRBJ2-4; 11 bases match TRBD2. Losses at the gene ends were 5 bases for V and 1 base for J; bases not matched to a gene: 4. CDR1 and CDR2 from the germline V gene are SEHNR and FQNEAQ (reference sequence). The CDR3 totals 16 residues. This CDR3 reads CASSISGGAAKNIQYF. The CDR3 region has the DNA TGTGCCAGCAGCATTAGCGGGGGGGCGGCCAAAAACATTCAGTACTTC.

J is TRBJ2-3 and V is TRBV5-1; D is unresolved. This CDR3 is built from 14 residues. The V and J ends lost 3 bases and 4 bases respectively, with 12 bases between them. Germline V gives CDR1 SGHRS, CDR2 YFSETQ. CDR3 residues: CASSSPGRSDTQYF. CDR3 nucleotide sequence: TGCGCCAGCAGCTCCCCTGGCAGGTCAGATACGCAGTATTTT.

This sequence joins TRBV4-3 and TRBJ2-3, with D unresolved. The germline CDR1 and CDR2 sequences are LGHNA and YSLEER. V was shortened by 0 bases and J by 6 bases, with 19 bases between the two germline ends. This CDR3 spans 17 amino acids. CDR3 region: CASSQDGAVPTSDTQYF. The CDR3 region has the DNA TGCGCCAGCAGCCAAGATGGCGCGGTTCCGACGTCGGATACGCAGTATTTT.

This clone was recorded once. The V and J genes are TRBV9 and TRBJ2-1; D is perhaps TRBD2 (5 bases). V lost 4 bases and J lost 8, with 19 bases in between. Germline V gives CDR1 SGDLS, CDR2 YYNGEE. The CDR3 is made up of 15 amino acids. The CDR3 DNA follows: TGTGCCAGCAGCCTTAGTAGCGCGCGAGCCGATGAGCAGTTCTTC. Translated, it gives CASSLSSARADEQFF. Using reference TRBV9 and TRBJ2-1 for the parts outside the CDR3, the full variable domain is DSGVTQTPKHLITATGQRVTLRCSPRSGDLSVYWYQQSLDQGLQFLIQYYNGEERAKGNILERFSAQQFPDLHSELNLSSLELGDSALYFCASSLSSARADEQFFGPGTRLTVL.

This chain links TRBV3-1 (or the pseudogene TRBV3-2) with TRBJ1-3; D ambiguous. The length of the CDR3 is 14 residues. CDR1 is LGHDT, CDR2 YNNKEL, per germline (reference sequence). V lost 2 bases and J lost 4, with 9 bases in between. CDR3 nucleotides: TGTGCCAGCAGCCAATCCCGGTTCGGAAACACCATATATTTT. Translating gives CASSQSRFGNTIYF.

This sequence joins TRBV18 and TRBJ2-1; 13 bases align to TRBD2. The CDR3 has 15 residues. Unmatched junction bases numbered 3, after V lost 4 bases and J lost 6 bases. Germline lookup yields CDR1 KGHSH and CDR2 LQKENI. The CDR3 coding sequence is TGTGCCAGCTCACGGACTAGCGGGGGTCGCAATGAGCAGTTCTTC. It encodes CASSRTSGGRNEQFF.

The V gene is TRBV11-3, the J gene TRBJ1-4, with D tentatively TRBD1 (5 bases). In germline, CDR1 is SGHNT, CDR2 YENEEA. The CDR3 covers 14 residues. Trimming pared 5 bases from V and 8 bases from J, leaving 15 bases between. The CDR3 is CASSAGPGDEKLFF. CDR3 nucleotides: TGTGCCAGCAGCGCGGGACCGGGTGACGAAAAACTGTTTTTT.